Listed below are T cell receptor beta chains from one sample, sequenced in a study of OX40 agonist ivuxolimab in advanced cancers. Generated by immunoSEQ multiplex PCR, the TCRdb table keeps only in-frame clones and is missing some. The sample yields about 150,000 clones, roughly 94% seen once. The sample here was CD4+ or CD8+ T cells sorted from blood, taken in a trial of the OX40 agonist ivuxolimab. The receptors were sampled from an adult with an advanced solid tumor such as melanoma, head and neck, liver or kidney cancer. CDR3s include the opening cysteine and the closing phenylalanine or tryptophan. Each record gives: CDR3 length, J gene, clone size, D gene, V gene, CDR3 protein, CDR3 DNA. The D gene is left open where the match is weak. Clone size is not always given. Where it is, it says once, few, many or a class for expanded clones.

length: 14
J: TRBJ1-4
size: -
D: -
V: TRBV15
CDR3: CATSRHGGGEKLFF
DNA: TGTGCCACCAGCCGACACGGGGGGGGCGAAAAACTGTTTTTT

length: 23
J: TRBJ2-3
size: -
D: TRBD2
V: TRBV10-3
CDR3: CAINSYPGQGWSSGRASTDTQYF
DNA: TGTGCCATCAACTCCTATCCGGGACAGGGTTGGTCTAGCGGGAGGGCAAGCACAGATACGCAGTATTTT

length: 14
J: TRBJ2-3
size: once
D: TRBD1
V: TRBV7-2
CDR3: CASSLDRATDTQYF
DNA: TGTGCCAGCAGCTTGGACAGGGCTACAGATACGCAGTATTTT

length: 12
J: TRBJ1-2
size: few
D: -
V: TRBV28
CDR3: CASSPGIHGYTF
DNA: TGTGCCAGCAGCCCGGGGATCCACGGCTACACCTTC

length: 15
J: TRBJ1-1
size: -
D: -
V: TRBV7-6
CDR3: CASSLAVQGGTEAFF
DNA: TGTGCCAGCAGCTTAGCGGTACAGGGTGGAACTGAAGCTTTCTTT

length: 17
J: TRBJ2-1
size: -
D: TRBD2
V: TRBV5-6
CDR3: CASSLPGGSGRGGEQFF
DNA: TGTGCCAGCAGCCTCCCGGGCGGCAGCGGGAGAGGCGGTGAGCAGTTCTTC

length: 13
J: TRBJ1-1
size: few
D: -
V: TRBV6-5
CDR3: CASSSGFRTEAFF
DNA: TGTGCCAGCAGCTCAGGGTTTAGGACTGAAGCTTTCTTT

length: 18
J: TRBJ1-3
size: -
D: -
V: TRBV11-2
CDR3: CASSLVRGGFSSGNTIYF
DNA: TGTGCCAGCAGCTTAGTACGCGGGGGTTTCAGCTCTGGAAACACCATATATTTT

length: 15
J: TRBJ1-1
size: -
D: -
V: TRBV6-5
CDR3: CASSYSKRVNTEAFF
DNA: TGTGCCAGCAGTTACTCGAAGCGGGTGAACACTGAAGCTTTCTTT

length: 14
J: TRBJ2-1
size: few
D: -
V: TRBV10-3
CDR3: CAISENGPYNEQFF
DNA: TGTGCCATCAGTGAGAACGGTCCTTACAATGAGCAGTTCTTC

length: 15
J: TRBJ2-3
size: -
D: -
V: TRBV11-2
CDR3: CASSIDSPSTDTQYF
DNA: TGTGCCAGCAGCATCGACAGTCCTAGCACAGATACGCAGTATTTT

length: 16
J: TRBJ1-2
size: -
D: -
V: TRBV5-8
CDR3: CASSLMAQGPLEGYTF
DNA: TGTGCCAGCAGCTTGATGGCCCAGGGACCGCTGGAGGGCTACACCTTC

length: 14
J: TRBJ1-3
size: -
D: -
V: TRBV6-5
CDR3: CASSQAYSGNTIYF
DNA: TGTGCCAGCAGCCAGGCCTACTCTGGAAACACCATATATTTT

length: 14
J: TRBJ1-6
size: -
D: -
V: TRBV9
CDR3: CASSVEGFGSALHF
DNA: TGTGCCAGCAGCGTAGAAGGTTTCGGAAGTGCCCTCCACTTT

length: 16
J: TRBJ2-2
size: -
D: TRBD2
V: TRBV7-2
CDR3: CASSSGKAGMLGELFF
DNA: TGTGCCAGCAGCTCAGGAAAAGCGGGAATGCTCGGGGAGCTGTTTTTT

length: 13
J: TRBJ1-1
size: -
D: -
V: TRBV5-4
CDR3: CASRGPKHTEAFF
DNA: TGTGCCAGCAGGGGGCCCAAGCATACTGAAGCTTTCTTT

length: 12
J: TRBJ1-2
size: -
D: TRBD1
V: TRBV28
CDR3: CASSRQGGGYTF
DNA: TGTGCCAGCAGTCGACAGGGAGGTGGCTACACCTTC

length: 16
J: TRBJ1-2
size: -
D: TRBD1
V: TRBV5-4
CDR3: CASSLSTGGANYGYTF
DNA: TGTGCCAGCAGCTTGTCCACAGGGGGCGCTAACTATGGCTACACCTTC

length: 14
J: TRBJ1-1
size: -
D: TRBD1
V: TRBV6-5
CDR3: CASSQQGPDTEAFF
DNA: TGTGCCAGCAGTCAACAGGGGCCGGACACTGAAGCTTTCTTT

length: 14
J: TRBJ2-7
size: once
D: TRBD2
V: TRBV7-9
CDR3: CASSLTSGTYEQYF
DNA: TGTGCCAGCAGCCTGACTAGCGGGACCTACGAGCAGTACTTC

length: 15
J: TRBJ2-7
size: -
D: TRBD2
V: TRBV11-1
CDR3: CASSLAGGRGYEQYF
DNA: TGTGCCAGCAGCTTAGCCGGCGGGAGAGGGTACGAGCAGTACTTC

length: 13
J: TRBJ2-5
size: -
D: TRBD1
V: TRBV6-6
CDR3: CASTRDRGETQYF
DNA: TGTGCCAGCACCCGGGACAGGGGAGAGACCCAGTACTTC

length: 12
J: TRBJ1-2
size: -
D: -
V: TRBV21-1
CDR3: CATEGVDYGYTF
DNA: TGTGCCACCGAGGGGGTCGACTATGGCTACACCTTC

length: 11
J: TRBJ2-1
size: -
D: -
V: TRBV5-6
CDR3: CASSQYNEQFF
DNA: TGTGCCAGCAGCCAATACAATGAGCAGTTCTTC

length: 15
J: TRBJ2-5
size: few
D: -
V: TRBV11-2
CDR3: CASSFGGTTGETQYF
DNA: TGTGCCAGCAGCTTTGGTGGGACCACGGGAGAGACCCAGTACTTC

length: 11
J: TRBJ1-1
size: -
D: -
V: TRBV5-1
CDR3: CASSRSTEAFF
DNA: TGCGCCAGCTCACGGAGCACTGAAGCTTTCTTT

length: 10
J: TRBJ2-3
size: -
D: -
V: TRBV28
CDR3: CASRGDTQYF
DNA: TGTGCCAGCAGGGGGGATACGCAGTATTTT

length: 15
J: TRBJ2-2
size: -
D: TRBD1
V: TRBV7-9
CDR3: CASSWDSTNTGELFF
DNA: TGTGCCAGCAGCTGGGACAGTACGAACACCGGGGAGCTGTTTTTT